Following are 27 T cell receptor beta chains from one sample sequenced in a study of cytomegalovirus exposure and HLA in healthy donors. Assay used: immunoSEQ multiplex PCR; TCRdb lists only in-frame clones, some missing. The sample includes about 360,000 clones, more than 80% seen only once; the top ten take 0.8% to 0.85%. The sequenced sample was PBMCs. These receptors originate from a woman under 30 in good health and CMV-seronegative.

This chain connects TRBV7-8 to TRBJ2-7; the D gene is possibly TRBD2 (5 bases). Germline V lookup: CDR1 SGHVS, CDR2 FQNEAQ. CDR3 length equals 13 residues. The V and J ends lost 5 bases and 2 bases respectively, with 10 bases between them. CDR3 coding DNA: TGTGCCAGCAGCAACGGAGGAACCTACGAGCAGTACTTC. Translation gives CASSNGGTYEQYF.

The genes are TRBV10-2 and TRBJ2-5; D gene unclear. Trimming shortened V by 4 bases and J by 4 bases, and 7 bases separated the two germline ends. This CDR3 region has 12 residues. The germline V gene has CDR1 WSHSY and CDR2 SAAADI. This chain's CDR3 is CASSASGETQYF. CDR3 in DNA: TGCGCCAGCAGTGCTTCCGGAGAGACCCAGTACTTC.

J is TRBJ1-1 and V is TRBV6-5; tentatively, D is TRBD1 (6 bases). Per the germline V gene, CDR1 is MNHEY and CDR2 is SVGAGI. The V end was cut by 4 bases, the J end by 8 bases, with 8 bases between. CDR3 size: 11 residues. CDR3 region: CASSSTGEAFF. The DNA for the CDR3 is TGTGCCAGCAGTTCCACAGGGGAAGCTTTCTTT.

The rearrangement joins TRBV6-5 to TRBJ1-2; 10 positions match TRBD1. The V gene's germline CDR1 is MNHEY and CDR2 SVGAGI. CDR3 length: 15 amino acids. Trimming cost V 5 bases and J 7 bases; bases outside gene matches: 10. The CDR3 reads CASSNQGTGASGYTF. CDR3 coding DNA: TGTGCCAGCAGTAACCAGGGGACAGGGGCGAGTGGCTACACCTTC.

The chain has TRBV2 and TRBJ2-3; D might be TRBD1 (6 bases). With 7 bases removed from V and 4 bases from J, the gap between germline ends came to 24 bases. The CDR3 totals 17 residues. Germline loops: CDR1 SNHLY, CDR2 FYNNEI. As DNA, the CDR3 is TGTGCCAGCAATGGACCTGACAGGACGGATTGGTCAGATACGCAGTATTTT. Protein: CASNGPDRTDWSDTQYF.

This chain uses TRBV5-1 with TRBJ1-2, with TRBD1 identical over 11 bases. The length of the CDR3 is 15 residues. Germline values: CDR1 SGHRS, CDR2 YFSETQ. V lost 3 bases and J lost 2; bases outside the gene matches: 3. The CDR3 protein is CASSWTGGVNYGYTF. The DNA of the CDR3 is TGCGCCAGCAGCTGGACAGGGGGCGTGAACTATGGCTACACCTTC.

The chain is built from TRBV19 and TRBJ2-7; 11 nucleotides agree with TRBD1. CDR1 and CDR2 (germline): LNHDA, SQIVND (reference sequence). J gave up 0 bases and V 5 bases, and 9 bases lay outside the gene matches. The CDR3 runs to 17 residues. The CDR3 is CASSSSPGQGGSYEQYF. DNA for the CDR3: TGTGCCAGTAGTTCCTCCCCGGGACAGGGGGGCTCCTACGAGCAGTACTTC.

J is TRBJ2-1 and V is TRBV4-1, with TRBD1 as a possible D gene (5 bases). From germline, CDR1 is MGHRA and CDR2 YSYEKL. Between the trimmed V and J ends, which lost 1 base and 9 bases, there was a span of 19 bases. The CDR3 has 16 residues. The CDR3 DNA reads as TGCGCCAGCAGCCAAGGGTGGGGCCGTGAATTAGGTGAGCAGTTCTTC. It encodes CASSQGWGRELGEQFF.

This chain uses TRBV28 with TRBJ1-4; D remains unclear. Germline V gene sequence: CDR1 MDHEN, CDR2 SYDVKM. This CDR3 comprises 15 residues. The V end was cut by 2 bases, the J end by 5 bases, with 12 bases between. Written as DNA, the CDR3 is TGTGCCAGCAGTTTAGGGCCAGGAGGGAATGAAAAACTGTTTTTT. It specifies CASSLGPGGNEKLFF.

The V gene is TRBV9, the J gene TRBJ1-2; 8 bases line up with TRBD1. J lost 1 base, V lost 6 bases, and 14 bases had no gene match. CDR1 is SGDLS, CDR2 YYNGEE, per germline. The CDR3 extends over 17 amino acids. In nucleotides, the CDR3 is TGTGCCAGCACGAACGGGGCAGGGGGCAATCTTAACTATGGCTACACCTTC. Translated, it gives CASTNGAGGNLNYGYTF.

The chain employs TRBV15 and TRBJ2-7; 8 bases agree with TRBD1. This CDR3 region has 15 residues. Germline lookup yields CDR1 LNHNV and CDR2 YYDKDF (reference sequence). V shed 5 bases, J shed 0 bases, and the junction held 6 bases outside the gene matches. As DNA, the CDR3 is TGTGCCACCAGCGGTCACAGGGGGAGCTCCTACGAGCAGTACTTC. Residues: CATSGHRGSSYEQYF.

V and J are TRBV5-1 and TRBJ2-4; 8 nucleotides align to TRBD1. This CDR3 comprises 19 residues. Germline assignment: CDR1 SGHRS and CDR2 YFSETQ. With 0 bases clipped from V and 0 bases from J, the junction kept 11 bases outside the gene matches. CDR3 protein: CASSLARQGTPLAKNIQYF. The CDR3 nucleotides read TGCGCCAGCAGCTTGGCGCGACAGGGGACCCCCTTAGCCAAAAACATTCAGTACTTC.

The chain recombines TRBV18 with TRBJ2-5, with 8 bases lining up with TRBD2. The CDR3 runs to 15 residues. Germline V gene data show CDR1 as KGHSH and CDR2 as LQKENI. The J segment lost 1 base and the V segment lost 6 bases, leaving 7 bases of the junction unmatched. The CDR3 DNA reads TGTGCCAGCTCCCAGAATAGCGGGGCCCAAGAGACCCAGTACTTC. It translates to CASSQNSGAQETQYF.

Written as DNA, the CDR3 is TGTGCCAGCAGTCCGGGACTTAACAATGAGCAGTTCTTC. This sequence encodes CASSPGLNNEQFF. This sequence joins TRBV28 and TRBJ2-1; TRBD2 is a possible D gene (6 bases). This CDR3 spans 13 amino acids. CDR1 is MDHEN, CDR2 SYDVKM, per germline. Trimming left V 5 bases short and J 5 bases short, with 10 bases between.

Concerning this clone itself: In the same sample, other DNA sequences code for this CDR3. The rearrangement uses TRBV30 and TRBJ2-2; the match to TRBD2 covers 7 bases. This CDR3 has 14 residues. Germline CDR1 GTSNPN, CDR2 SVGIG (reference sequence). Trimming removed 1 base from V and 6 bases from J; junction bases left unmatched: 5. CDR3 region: CAWSEGLVAGELFF. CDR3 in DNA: TGTGCCTGGAGTGAAGGACTAGTAGCCGGGGAGCTGTTTTTT.

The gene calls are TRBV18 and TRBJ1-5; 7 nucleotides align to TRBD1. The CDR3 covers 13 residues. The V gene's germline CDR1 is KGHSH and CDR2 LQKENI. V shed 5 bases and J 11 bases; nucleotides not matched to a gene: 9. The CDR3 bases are TGTGCCAGCTCAGCGGACAGGAATCGGGCCCAGCATTTT. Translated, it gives CASSADRNRAQHF. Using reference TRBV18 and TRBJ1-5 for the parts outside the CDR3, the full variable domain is NAGVMQNPRHLVRRRGQEARLRCSPMKGHSHVYWYRQLPEEGLKFMVYLQKENIIDESGMPKERFSAEFPKEGPSILRIQQVVRGDSAAYFCASSADRNRAQHFGDGTRLSIL.

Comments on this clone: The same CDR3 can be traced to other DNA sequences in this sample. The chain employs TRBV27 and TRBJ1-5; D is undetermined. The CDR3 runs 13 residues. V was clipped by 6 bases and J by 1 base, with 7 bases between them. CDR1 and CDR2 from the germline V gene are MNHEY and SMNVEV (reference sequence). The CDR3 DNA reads TGTGCCAGCAGCCTCGGGAGCAATCAGCCCCAGCATTTT. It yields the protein CASSLGSNQPQHF.

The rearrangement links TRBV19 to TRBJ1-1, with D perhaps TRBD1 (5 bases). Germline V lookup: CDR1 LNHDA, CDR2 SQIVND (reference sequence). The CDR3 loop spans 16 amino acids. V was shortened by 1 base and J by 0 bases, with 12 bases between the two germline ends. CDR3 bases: TGTGCCAGTAGTATAGGACGGGGGGGTCTGAACACTGAAGCTTTCTTT. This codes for CASSIGRGGLNTEAFF.

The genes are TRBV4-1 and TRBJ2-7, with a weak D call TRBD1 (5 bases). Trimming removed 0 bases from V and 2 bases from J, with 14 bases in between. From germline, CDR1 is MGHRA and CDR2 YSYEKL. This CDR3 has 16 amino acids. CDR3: CASSQDPAGWPYEQYF. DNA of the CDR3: TGCGCCAGCAGCCAAGATCCGGCAGGGTGGCCCTACGAGCAGTACTTC.

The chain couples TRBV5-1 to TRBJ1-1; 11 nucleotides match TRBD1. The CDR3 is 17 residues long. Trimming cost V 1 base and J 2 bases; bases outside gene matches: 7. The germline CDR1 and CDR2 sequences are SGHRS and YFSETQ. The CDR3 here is CASSLTGTGGLNTEAFF. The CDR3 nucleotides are TGCGCCAGCAGCTTGACCGGGACAGGGGGGTTAAACACTGAAGCTTTCTTT.

CDR3 bases: TGTGCCAGCAGCCGTCCGCGGGGGGATTCCGGGCATAATGAAAAACTGTTTTTT. Protein: CASSRPRGDSGHNEKLFF. The V and J genes are TRBV5-5 and TRBJ1-4; the D gene is possibly TRBD1 (5 bases). CDR1 SGHKS and CDR2 YYEKEE come from the germline V gene (reference sequence). With 4 bases removed from V and 4 bases from J, the gap between germline ends came to 23 bases. The CDR3 covers 18 residues.

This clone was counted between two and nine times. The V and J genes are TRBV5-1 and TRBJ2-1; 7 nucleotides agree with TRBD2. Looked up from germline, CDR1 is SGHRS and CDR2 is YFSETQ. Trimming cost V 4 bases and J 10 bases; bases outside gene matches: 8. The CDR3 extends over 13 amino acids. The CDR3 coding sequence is TGCGCCAGCAGCCCCCTGGGGCGGGAGGAGCAGTTCTTC. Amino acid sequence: CASSPLGREEQFF.

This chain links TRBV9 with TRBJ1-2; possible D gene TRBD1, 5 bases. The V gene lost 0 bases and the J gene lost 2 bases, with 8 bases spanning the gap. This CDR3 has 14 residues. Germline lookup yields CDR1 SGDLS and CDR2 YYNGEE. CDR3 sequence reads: CASSVEAGNYGYTF. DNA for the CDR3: TGTGCCAGCAGCGTAGAAGCAGGGAACTATGGCTACACCTTC. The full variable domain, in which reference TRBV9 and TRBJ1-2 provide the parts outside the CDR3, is DSGVTQTPKHLITATGQRVTLRCSPRSGDLSVYWYQQSLDQGLQFLIQYYNGEERAKGNILERFSAQQFPDLHSELNLSSLELGDSALYFCASSVEAGNYGYTFGSGTRLTVV.

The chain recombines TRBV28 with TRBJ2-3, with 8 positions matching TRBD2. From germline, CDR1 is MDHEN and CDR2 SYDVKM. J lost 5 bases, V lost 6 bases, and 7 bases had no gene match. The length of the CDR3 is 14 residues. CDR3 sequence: CASSPGGPGDTQYF. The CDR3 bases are TGTGCCAGCAGCCCGGGAGGGCCGGGAGATACGCAGTATTTT.

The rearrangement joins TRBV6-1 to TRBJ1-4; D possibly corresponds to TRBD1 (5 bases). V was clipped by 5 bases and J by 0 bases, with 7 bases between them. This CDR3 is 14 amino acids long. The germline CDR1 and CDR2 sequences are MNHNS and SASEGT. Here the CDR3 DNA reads TGTGCCAGCAGTTTACAGGCAACTAATGAAAAACTGTTTTTT. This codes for CASSLQATNEKLFF.

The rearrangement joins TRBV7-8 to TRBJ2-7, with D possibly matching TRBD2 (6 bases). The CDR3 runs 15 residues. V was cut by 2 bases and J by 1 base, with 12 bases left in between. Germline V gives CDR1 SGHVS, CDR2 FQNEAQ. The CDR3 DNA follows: TGTGCCAGCAGCTTATCCGGGGGACGATCCTACGAGCAGTACTTC. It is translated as CASSLSGGRSYEQYF.

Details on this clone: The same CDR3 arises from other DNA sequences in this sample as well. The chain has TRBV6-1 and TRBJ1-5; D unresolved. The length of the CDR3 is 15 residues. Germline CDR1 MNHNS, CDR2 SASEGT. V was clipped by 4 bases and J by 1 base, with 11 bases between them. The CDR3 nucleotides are TGTGCCAGCAGTGTTGCGGGGAACAGCAATCAGCCCCAGCATTTT. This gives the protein CASSVAGNSNQPQHF.